The 10 T cell receptor beta chains given below trace back to one sample, sequenced in a study of T-cell reconstitution after alpha-beta-depleted transplantation in children. Unique molecular identifiers were incorporated during preparation of the TCRbeta library. TCRdb passed the PCR reads through MiXCR, listing each CDR3 protein once. The sample carries fewer than 250,000 distinct CDR3 sequences, approximately 15% recorded once. Source: PBMCs, mostly from graft donor cells, taken 360 days after TCRalphabeta/CD19-depleted stem cell transplant. These receptor sequences come from a male patient between 2 and 15 years old who had a stem cell transplant for acute lymphoblastic leukemia, so the T cells may come from the graft donor.

The J gene is TRBJ1-2, the V gene TRBV3-1; D gene uncertain. The CDR3 runs 14 residues. Trimming took 1 base from V and 5 from J, leaving 11 bases between them. Looked up from germline, CDR1 is LGHDT and CDR2 is YNNKEL (reference sequence). The CDR3 region has the DNA TGTGCCAGCAGCCAAGGGGCTGGGTCTTATGGCTACACCTTC. Protein sequence: CASSQGAGSYGYTF.

This clonotype was counted many times. V gene TRBV7-6 combines with J gene TRBJ2-3; no firm D call. V dropped 5 bases and J dropped 6 bases, with 9 bases sitting between them. The V gene's germline CDR1 is SGHVS and CDR2 FNYEAQ. CDR3 length equals 12 residues. The CDR3 sequence is CASSANADTQYF. In nucleotides, the CDR3 is TGTGCCAGCAGCGCCAACGCGGATACGCAGTATTTT.

This clonotype appeared a few times. The chain joins TRBV7-6 to TRBJ1-1; D may be TRBD1 (5 bases). The V and J ends lost 5 bases and 7 bases respectively, with 11 bases between them. In germline, CDR1 is SGHVS, CDR2 FNYEAQ. The CDR3 is made up of 12 amino acids. Here the CDR3 DNA reads TGTGCCAGCAGCCATGTTGGGGGTGAAGCTTTCTTT. Translation: CASSHVGGEAFF.

This clonotype was recorded a few times. The V and J genes are TRBV5-1 and TRBJ2-7; 10 bases fit TRBD2. Germline assignment: CDR1 SGHRS and CDR2 YFSETQ. The J segment lost 1 base and the V segment lost 5 bases, leaving 6 bases of the junction unmatched. The CDR3 covers 15 residues. The CDR3 nucleotides read TGCGCCAGCAGTATTAGCGGGGGGTCGTCCTACGAGCAGTACTTC. Protein sequence: CASSISGGSSYEQYF.

This clonotype has more than one count but fewer than ten. The chain is built from TRBV20-1 and TRBJ1-1; TRBD1 might be the D (5 bases). There are 18 residues in the CDR3. Germline V lookup: CDR1 DFQATT, CDR2 SNEGSKA (reference sequence). Trimming cost V 2 bases and J 0 bases, with 22 bases left between them. CDR3 in DNA: TGCAGTGCTAGACCCCTGGGCAGGAGGGGAGTCGTGAACACTGAAGCTTTCTTT. Translation gives CSARPLGRRGVVNTEAFF.

This clonotype was seen only a few times. The chain links TRBV7-9 to TRBJ2-2; no firm D call. With 5 bases removed from V and 0 bases from J, the gap between germline ends came to 7 bases. The CDR3 runs to 14 residues. Germline CDR1 SEHNR, CDR2 FQNEAQ (reference sequence). The CDR3 loop reads CASSQLSNTGELFF. The CDR3, as DNA: TGTGCCAGCAGCCAACTATCGAACACCGGGGAGCTGTTTTTT.

This clonotype was observed many times. Germline is not matched at one junction end, which may reflect a read error. The chain recombines TRBV5-1 with TRBJ1-1, with TRBD1 as a possible D gene (5 bases). The V gene's germline CDR1 is SGHRS and CDR2 YFSETQ. This CDR3 contains 14 residues. CDR3 loop: CASSLGTANTEAFF. CDR3 sequence (DNA): TGTGCCAGCAGCTTAGGGACGGCGAACACTGAAGCTTTCTTT.

This rearrangement joins TRBV12-3 or TRBV12-4 to TRBJ2-5; D might be TRBD2 (6 bases). The CDR3 is made up of 14 amino acids. V gave up 5 bases and J gave up 5 bases, with 15 bases separating them. CDR3 residues: CASSEDYLKETQYF. DNA of the CDR3: TGTGCCAGCAGTGAGGACTACCTTAAGGAGACCCAGTACTTC.

This clonotype has a handful of counts. The chain carries TRBV5-6 and TRBJ2-7, with D tentatively TRBD2 (5 bases). The CDR3 totals 14 residues. Trimming pared 6 bases from V and 6 bases from J, leaving 19 bases between. The germline gives CDR1 SGHDT, CDR2 YYEEEE. CDR3 DNA sequence: TGTGCCAGCAATCGCGTCGGACTCCCGGGCGAGCAGTACTTC. It yields the protein CASNRVGLPGEQYF.

In its sample, this clonotype was seen a few times. The rearrangement links TRBV24-1 to TRBJ1-6; 8 bases line up with TRBD1. V lost 7 bases and J lost 9; bases outside the gene matches: 4. CDR1 is KGHDR, CDR2 SFDVKD, per germline. CDR3 length: 13 amino acids. Here the CDR3 reads CATRGTGGSPLHF. The DNA for the CDR3 is TGTGCCACCAGAGGGACAGGAGGTTCACCCCTCCACTTT.